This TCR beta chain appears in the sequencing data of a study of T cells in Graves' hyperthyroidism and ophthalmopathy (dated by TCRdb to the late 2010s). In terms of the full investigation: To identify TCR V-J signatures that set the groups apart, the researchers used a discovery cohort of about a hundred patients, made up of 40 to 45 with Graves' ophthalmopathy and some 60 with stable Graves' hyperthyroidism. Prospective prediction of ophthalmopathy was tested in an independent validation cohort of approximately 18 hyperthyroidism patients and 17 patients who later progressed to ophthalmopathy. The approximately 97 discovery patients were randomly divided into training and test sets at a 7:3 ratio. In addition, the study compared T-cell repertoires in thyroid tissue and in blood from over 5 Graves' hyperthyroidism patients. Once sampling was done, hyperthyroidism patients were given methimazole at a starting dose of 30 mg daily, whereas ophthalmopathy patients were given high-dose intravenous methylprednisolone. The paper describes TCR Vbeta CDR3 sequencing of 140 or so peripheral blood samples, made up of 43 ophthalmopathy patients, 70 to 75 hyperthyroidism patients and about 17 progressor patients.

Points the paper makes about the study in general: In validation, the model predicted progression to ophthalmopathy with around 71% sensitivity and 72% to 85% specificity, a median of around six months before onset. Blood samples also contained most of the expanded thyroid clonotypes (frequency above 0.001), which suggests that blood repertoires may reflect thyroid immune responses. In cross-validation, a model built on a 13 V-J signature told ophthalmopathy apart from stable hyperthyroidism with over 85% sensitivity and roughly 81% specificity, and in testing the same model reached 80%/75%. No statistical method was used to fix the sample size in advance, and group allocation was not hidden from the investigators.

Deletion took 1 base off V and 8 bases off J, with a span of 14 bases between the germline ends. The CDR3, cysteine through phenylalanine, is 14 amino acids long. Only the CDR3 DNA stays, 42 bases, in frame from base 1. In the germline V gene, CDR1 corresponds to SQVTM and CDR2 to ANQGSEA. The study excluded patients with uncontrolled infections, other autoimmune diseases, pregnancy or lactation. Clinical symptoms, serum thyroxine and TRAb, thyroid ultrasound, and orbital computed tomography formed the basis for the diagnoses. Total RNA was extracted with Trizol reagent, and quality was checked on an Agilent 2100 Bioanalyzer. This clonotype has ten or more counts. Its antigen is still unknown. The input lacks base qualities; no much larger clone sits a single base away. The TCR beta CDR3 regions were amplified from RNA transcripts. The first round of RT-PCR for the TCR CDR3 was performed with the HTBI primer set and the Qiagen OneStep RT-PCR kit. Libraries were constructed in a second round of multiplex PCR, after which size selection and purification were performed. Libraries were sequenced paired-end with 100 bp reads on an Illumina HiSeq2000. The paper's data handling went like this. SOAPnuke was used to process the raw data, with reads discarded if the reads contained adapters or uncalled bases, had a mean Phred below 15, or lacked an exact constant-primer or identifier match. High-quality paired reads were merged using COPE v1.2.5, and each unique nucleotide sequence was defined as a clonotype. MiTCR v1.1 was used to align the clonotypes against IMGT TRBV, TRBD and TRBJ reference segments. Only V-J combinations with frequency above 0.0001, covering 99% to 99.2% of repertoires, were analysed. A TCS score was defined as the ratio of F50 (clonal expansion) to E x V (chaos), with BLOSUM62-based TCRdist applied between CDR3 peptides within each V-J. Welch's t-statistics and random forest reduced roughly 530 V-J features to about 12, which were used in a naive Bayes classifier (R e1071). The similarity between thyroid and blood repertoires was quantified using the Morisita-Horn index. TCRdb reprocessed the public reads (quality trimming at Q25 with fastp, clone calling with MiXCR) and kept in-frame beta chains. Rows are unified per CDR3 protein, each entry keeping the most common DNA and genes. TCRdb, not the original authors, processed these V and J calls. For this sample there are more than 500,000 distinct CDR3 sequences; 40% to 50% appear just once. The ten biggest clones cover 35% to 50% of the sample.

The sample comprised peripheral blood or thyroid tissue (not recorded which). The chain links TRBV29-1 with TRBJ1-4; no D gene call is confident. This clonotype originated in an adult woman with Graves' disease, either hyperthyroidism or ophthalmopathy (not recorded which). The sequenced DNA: TGCAGCGTTGAAGGGGGAACAGTGTACGAAAAACTGTTTTTT. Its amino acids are CSVEGGTVYEKLFF.